The entry below describes one TCR beta chain. Its cognate antigen is unknown. This record comes from a study of cytomegalovirus exposure and HLA in healthy donors. Germline trimming cut 3 bases from V and 4 bases from J; bases unmatched to any gene: 7. This CDR3 contains 16 residues. CDR1 is LGHNA and CDR2 is YSLEER in the germline V gene. Findings of the study overall: HLA-A and HLA-B allele assignments for most subjects were reportedly predicted accurately using TCR beta sequences.

Use of 60 Vbeta and 13 Jbeta primers characterized the PCR. Profiled with immunoSEQ multiplex PCR; TCRdb holds only in-frame clones, not every one. The data contain some 130,000 clones, roughly three quarters of them singletons. V is TRBV4-3 and J is TRBJ2-3; 10 bases line up with TRBD2. The clonotype was recovered from a man aged 40-55 years in good health and CMV-seronegative. Material: PBMCs. DNA of the CDR3: TGCGCCAGCAGCCAGGAGCGGGGGGGGCGGTCAGATACGCAGTATTTT. Residues: CASSQERGGRSDTQYF.